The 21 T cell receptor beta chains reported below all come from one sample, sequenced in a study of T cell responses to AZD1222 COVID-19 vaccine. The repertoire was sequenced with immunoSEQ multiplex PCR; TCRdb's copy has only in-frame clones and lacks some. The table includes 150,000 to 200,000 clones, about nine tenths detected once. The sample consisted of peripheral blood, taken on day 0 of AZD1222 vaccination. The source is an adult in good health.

CDR3 DNA: TGTGCCGCCCGGGCTAGCGATACTGTTCGCACAGATACGCAGTATTTT. This translates into CAARASDTVRTDTQYF. The chain links TRBV2 to TRBJ2-3, with D perhaps matching TRBD2 (6 bases). Deletions cut 11 bases from V and 1 base from J, with 22 bases between. Germline CDR1 and CDR2: SNHLY and FYNNEI. The length of the CDR3 is 16 residues.

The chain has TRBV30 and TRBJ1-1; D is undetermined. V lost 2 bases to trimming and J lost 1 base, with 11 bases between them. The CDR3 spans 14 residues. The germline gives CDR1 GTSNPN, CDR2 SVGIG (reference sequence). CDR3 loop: CAWSSTVTNTEAFF. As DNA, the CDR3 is TGTGCCTGGAGTAGTACCGTCACGAACACTGAAGCTTTCTTT.

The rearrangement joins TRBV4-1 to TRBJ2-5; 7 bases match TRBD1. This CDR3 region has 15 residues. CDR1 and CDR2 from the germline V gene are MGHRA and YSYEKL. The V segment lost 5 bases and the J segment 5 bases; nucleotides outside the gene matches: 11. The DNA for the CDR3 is TGCGCCAGCAGCGCACGGACAGGTAGGGAGGAGACCCAGTACTTC. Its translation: CASSARTGREETQYF.

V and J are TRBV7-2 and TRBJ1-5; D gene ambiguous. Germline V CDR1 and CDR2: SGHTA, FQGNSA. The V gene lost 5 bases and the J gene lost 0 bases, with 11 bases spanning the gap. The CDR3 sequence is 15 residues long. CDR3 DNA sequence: TGTGCCAGCAGCCCCCTGATTGATAGCAATCAGCCCCAGCATTTT. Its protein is CASSPLIDSNQPQHF.

The CDR3 nucleotides are TGTGCCAGCAGTTACTCAATCACGCGGACAGGGGGGAACGAGCAGTACTTC. It codes for CASSYSITRTGGNEQYF. The chain recombines TRBV6-2 or TRBV6-3 with TRBJ2-7; TRBD1 agrees at 10 bases. The CDR3 is 17 amino acids. The V gene's germline CDR1 is MNHEY and CDR2 SVGEGT. V dropped 0 bases and J dropped 5; count of bases not matched to a gene: 10.

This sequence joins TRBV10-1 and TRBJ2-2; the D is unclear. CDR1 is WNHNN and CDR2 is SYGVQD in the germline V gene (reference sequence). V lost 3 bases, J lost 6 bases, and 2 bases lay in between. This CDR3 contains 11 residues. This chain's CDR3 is CASSDSGELFF. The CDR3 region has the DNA TGCGCCAGCAGTGACTCCGGGGAGCTGTTTTTT.

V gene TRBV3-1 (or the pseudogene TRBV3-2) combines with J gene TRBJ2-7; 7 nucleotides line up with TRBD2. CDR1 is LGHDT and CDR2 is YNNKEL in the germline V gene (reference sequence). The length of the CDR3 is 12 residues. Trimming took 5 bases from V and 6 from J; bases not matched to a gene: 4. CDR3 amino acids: CASSTGLGEQYF. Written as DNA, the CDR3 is TGTGCCAGCAGCACCGGACTAGGCGAGCAGTACTTC.

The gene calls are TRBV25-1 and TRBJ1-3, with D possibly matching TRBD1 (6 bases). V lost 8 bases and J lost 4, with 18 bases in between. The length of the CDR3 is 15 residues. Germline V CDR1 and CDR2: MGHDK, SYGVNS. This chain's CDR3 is CASGSVGGSGNTIYF. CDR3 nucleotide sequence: TGTGCCAGCGGCTCGGTTGGGGGCAGCGGAAACACCATATATTTT.

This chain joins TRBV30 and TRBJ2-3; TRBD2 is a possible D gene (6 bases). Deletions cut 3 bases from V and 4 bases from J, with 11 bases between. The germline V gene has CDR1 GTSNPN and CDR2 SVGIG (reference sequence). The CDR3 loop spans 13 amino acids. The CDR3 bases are TGTGCCTGGAGCCTAGGGACTCCAGATACGCAGTATTTT. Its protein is CAWSLGTPDTQYF.

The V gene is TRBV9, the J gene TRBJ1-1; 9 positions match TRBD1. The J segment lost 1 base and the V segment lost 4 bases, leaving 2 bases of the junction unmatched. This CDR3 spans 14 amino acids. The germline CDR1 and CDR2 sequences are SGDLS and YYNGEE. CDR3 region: CASSLQGANTEAFF. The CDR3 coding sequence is TGTGCCAGCAGCCTACAGGGGGCGAACACTGAAGCTTTCTTT.

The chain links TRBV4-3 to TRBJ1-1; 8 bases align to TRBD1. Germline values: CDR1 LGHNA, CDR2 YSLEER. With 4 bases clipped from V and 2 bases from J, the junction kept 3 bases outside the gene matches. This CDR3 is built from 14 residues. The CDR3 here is CASSLGQGNTEAFF. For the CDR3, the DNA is TGCGCCAGCAGCCTCGGACAGGGTAACACTGAAGCTTTCTTT.

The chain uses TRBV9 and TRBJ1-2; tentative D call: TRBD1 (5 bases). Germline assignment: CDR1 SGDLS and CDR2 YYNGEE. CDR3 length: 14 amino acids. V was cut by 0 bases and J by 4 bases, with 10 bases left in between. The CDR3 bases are TGTGCCAGCAGCGTAGCTCGGCAGGGCTATGGCTACACCTTC. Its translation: CASSVARQGYGYTF.

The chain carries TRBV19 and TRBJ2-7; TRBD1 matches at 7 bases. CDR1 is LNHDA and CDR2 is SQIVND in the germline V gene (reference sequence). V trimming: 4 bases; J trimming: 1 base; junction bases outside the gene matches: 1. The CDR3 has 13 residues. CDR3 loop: CASSRQGSYEQYF. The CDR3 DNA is TGTGCCAGTAGTAGACAGGGATCCTACGAGCAGTACTTC.

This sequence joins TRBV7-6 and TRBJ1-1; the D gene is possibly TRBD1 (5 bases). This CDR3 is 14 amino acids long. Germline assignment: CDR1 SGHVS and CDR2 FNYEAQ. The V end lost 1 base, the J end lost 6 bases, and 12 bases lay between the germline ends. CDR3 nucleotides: TGTGCCAGCAGCTTAGAGGCAGGGTTTGCTGAAGCTTTCTTT. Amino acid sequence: CASSLEAGFAEAFF.

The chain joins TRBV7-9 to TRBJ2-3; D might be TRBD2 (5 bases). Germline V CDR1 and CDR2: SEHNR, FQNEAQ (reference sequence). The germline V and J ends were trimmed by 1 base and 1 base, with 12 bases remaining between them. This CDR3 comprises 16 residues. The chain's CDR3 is CASSLGGLEGTDTQYF. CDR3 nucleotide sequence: TGTGCCAGCAGCTTAGGGGGTCTGGAGGGCACAGATACGCAGTATTTT. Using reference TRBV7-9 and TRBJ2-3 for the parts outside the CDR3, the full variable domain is DTGVSQNPRHKITKRGQNVTFRCDPISEHNRLYWYRQTLGQGPEFLTYFQNEAQLEKSRLLSDRFSAERPKGSFSTLEIQRTEQGDSAMYLCASSLGGLEGTDTQYFGPGTRLTVL.

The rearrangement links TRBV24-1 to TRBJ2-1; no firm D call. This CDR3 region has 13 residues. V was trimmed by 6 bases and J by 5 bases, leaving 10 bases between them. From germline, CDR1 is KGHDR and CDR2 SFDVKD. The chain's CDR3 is CATSKGRNNEQFF. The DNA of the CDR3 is TGTGCCACCAGTAAGGGCAGAAACAATGAGCAGTTCTTC.

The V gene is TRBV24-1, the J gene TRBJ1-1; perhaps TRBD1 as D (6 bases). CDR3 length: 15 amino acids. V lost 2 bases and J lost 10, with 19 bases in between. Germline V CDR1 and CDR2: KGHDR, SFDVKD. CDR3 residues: CATSDSQGGKRGAFF. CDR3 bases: TGTGCCACCAGTGATTCCCAAGGGGGAAAAAGGGGAGCTTTCTTT.

CDR3 amino acids: CASSLDKPGGYTF. The DNA of the CDR3 is TGTGCCAGCAGTTTAGACAAACCCGGTGGCTACACCTTC. The chain couples TRBV28 to TRBJ1-2, with no clear D. The CDR3 spans 13 residues. Germline CDR1 and CDR2: MDHEN and SYDVKM. V lost 2 bases, J lost 7 bases, and 11 bases lay in between.

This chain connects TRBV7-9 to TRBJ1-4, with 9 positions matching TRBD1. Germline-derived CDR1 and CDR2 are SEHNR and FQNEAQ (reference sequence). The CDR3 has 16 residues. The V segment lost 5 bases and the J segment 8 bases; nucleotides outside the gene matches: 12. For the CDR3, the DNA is TGTGCCAGCAGCCTCCTCAGACCGGGACAGGGAGAAAAACTGTTTTTT. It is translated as CASSLLRPGQGEKLFF.

The DNA of the CDR3 is TGTGCCAGCAGTCTACAGGGAGGTGGCTACACCTTC. It encodes CASSLQGGGYTF. V usage is TRBV6-5 and J usage is TRBJ1-2, with a weak D call TRBD1 (6 bases). This CDR3 contains 12 residues. Looked up from germline, CDR1 is MNHEY and CDR2 is SVGAGI. Trimming took off 5 bases at V and 7 bases at J, with 11 bases between the two ends.

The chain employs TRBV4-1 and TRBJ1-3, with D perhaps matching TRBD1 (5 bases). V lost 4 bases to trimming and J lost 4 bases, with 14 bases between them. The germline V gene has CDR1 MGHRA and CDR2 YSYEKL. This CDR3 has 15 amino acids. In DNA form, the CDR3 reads TGCGCCAGCAGCCTTCTAAGGGGATTCGGAAACACCATATATTTT. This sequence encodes CASSLLRGFGNTIYF.